These T cell receptor beta chains were read from a single sample in a study of blood T cell repertoires in COVID-19. TCRdb keeps only in-frame clones here, not all; method: immunoSEQ multiplex PCR. The table shows around 280,000 clones, with roughly 90% occurring only once. Source material: PBMCs or T cells enriched from blood (not recorded which). The receptors were gathered from a woman aged 40 to 49 who had recovered from COVID-19. Each CDR3 is given without its conserved first and last residue. D genes are given only for firm matches.

v_call	d_call	j_call	cdr3_aa
TRBV3-1/TRBV3-2	TRBD1	TRBJ1-1	ASSQLPGTGVGNTEAF
TRBV4-2	NA	TRBJ2-5	ASSQKQATRQETQY
TRBV7-9	TRBD2	TRBJ2-1	ASSLSSGGLWDEQF
TRBV19	TRBD1	TRBJ1-1	ASRINRGMNTEAF
TRBV5-1	NA	TRBJ2-2	ASRNRDTRAGELF
TRBV7-3	NA	TRBJ1-1	ASSSQGNTEAF
TRBV5-1	TRBD1	TRBJ1-2	ASSEGQGGYGYT
TRBV6-5	TRBD1	TRBJ1-4	ASSPQGAIDEKLF
TRBV2	NA	TRBJ1-6	ASSETGGYNSPLH
TRBV11-2	NA	TRBJ1-2	ASSLDLSYGYT
TRBV6-2/TRBV6-3	NA	TRBJ2-5	ASSYELSYQETQY
TRBV19	NA	TRBJ1-5	ASSISRNSNQPQH
TRBV5-8	TRBD2	TRBJ2-5	ASSFGSGAYQETQY
TRBV5-1	NA	TRBJ2-7	ASSLYYEQY
TRBV3-1/TRBV3-2	NA	TRBJ1-2	ASSQELQAYGYT
TRBV10-2	NA	TRBJ1-1	ASSLEGLAF
TRBV2	NA	TRBJ1-1	ASMVGDSGTEAF
TRBV29-1	TRBD1	TRBJ1-2	SVVRQGYGYT
TRBV7-3	TRBD1	TRBJ1-1	ASSPDRENTEAF
TRBV5-1	TRBD1	TRBJ2-7	ASSSGQGVTFYEQY
TRBV30	NA	TRBJ2-3	AWNGGMGTDTQY
TRBV9	NA	TRBJ1-5	ASSVDGSRQPQH
TRBV12-3/TRBV12-4	NA	TRBJ1-2	ASSPTTGYT
TRBV25-1	TRBD1	TRBJ1-1	ASRGQGGGRAF
TRBV18	NA	TRBJ2-4	ASFIRVGKNIQY
TRBV11-1	NA	TRBJ1-2	ASSLGHNYGYT
TRBV2	NA	TRBJ1-2	ASKVQGSGYT
TRBV4-1	TRBD1	TRBJ1-1	ASSQGPGQGNTEAF
TRBV5-4	NA	TRBJ1-1	ASSSTAGNTEAF
TRBV9	NA	TRBJ2-3	ASGDEGLTDTQY
TRBV18	TRBD1	TRBJ1-1	ASSNRQGARGDTEAF
TRBV5-4	NA	TRBJ1-3	ASSLFRQPGNTIY
TRBV7-9	NA	TRBJ1-1	ASSTRGGNTEAF
TRBV3-1/TRBV3-2	TRBD1	TRBJ2-7	ASSPSPGQGPPIT
TRBV7-9	TRBD1	TRBJ1-1	ASSLPGGHTEAF
TRBV13	TRBD2	TRBJ2-7	ASSFLRREVTYEQY
TRBV2	NA	TRBJ2-5	ASGYAVGETQY
TRBV20-1	NA	TRBJ1-1	SASWGLYTEAF
TRBV14	TRBD2	TRBJ2-7	ASSQRLAGGYEQY
TRBV4-1	TRBD1	TRBJ1-2	ASSQVWGQGSRNGYT
TRBV19	TRBD1	TRBJ1-2	ASIAGQPMEGSS
TRBV5-1	NA	TRBJ1-1	ASSLKFETEAF
TRBV27	TRBD2	TRBJ2-1	ASARDLAGWSEQF